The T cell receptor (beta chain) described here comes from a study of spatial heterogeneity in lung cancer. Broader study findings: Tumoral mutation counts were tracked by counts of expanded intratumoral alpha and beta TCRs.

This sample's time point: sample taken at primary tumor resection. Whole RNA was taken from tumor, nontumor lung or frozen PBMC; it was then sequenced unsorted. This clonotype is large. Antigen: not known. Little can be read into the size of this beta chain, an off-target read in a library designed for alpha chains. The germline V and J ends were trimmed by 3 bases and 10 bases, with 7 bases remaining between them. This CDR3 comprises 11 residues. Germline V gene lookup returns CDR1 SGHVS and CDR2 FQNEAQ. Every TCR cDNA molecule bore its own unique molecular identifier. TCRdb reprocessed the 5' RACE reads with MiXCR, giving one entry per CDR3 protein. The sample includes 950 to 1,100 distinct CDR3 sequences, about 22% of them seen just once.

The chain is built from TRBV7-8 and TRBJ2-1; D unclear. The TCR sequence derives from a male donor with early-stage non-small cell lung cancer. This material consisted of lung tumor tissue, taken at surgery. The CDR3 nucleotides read TGTGCCAGCAGCTTCTTACTAGAGCAGTTCTTC. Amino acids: CASSFLLEQFF.